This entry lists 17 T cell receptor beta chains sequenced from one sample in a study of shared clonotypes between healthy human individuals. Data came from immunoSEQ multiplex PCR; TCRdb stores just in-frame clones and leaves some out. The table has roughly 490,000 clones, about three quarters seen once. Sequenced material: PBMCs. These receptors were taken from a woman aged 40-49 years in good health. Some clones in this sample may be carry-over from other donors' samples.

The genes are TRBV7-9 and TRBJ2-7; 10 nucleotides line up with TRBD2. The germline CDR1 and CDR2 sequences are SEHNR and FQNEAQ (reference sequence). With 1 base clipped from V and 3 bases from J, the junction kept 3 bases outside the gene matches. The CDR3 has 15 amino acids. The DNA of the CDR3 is TGTGCCAGCAGCTTAGGTAGCGGGAGGATCTACGAGCAGTACTTC. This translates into CASSLGSGRIYEQYF.

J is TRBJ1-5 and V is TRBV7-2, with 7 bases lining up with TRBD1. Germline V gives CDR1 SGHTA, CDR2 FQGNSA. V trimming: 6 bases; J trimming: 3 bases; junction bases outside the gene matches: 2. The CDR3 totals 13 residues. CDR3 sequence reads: CASRGQNNQPQHF. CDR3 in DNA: TGTGCCAGCAGGGGACAGAACAATCAGCCCCAGCATTTT.

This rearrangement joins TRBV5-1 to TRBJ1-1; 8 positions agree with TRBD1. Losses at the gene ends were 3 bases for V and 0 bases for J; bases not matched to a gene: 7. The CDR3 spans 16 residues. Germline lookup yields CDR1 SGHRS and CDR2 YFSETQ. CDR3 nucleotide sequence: TGCGCCAGCAGCTCGGGACAGGCCGTTCTGAACACTGAAGCTTTCTTT. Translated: CASSSGQAVLNTEAFF.

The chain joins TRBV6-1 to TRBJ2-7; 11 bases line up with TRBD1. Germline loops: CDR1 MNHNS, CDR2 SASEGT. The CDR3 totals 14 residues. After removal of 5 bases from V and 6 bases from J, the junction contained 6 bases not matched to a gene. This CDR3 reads CASSPRTGGFEQYF. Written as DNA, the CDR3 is TGTGCCAGCAGTCCTCGGACAGGGGGCTTCGAGCAGTACTTC.

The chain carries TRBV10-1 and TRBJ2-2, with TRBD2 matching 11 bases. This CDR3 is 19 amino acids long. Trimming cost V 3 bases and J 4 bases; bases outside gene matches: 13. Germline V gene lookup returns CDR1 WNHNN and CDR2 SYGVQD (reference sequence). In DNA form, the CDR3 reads TGCGCCAGCAGTGACCTCGAGGTAGCGGGAGGGCCTGGCACCGGGGAGCTGTTTTTT. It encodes CASSDLEVAGGPGTGELFF.

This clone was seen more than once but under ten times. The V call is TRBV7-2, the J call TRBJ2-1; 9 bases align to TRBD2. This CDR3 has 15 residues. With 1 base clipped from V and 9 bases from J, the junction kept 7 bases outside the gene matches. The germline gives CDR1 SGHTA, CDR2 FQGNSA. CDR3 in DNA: TGTGCCAGCAGCTTAGGCGGGAGGGCCGGCAGTGAGCAGTTCTTC. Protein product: CASSLGGRAGSEQFF.

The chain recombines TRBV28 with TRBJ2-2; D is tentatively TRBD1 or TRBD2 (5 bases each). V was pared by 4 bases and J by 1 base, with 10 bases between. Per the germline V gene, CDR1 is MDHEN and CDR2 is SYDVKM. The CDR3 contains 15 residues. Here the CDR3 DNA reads TGTGCCAGCAGTTCTTTGAGGGGGAACACCGGGGAGCTGTTTTTT. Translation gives CASSSLRGNTGELFF.

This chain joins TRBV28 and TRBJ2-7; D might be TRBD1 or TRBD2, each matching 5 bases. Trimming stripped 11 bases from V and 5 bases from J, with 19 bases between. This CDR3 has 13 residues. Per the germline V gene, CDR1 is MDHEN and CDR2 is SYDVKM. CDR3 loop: CAAVSRGDDEQYF. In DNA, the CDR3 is TGTGCCGCCGTGAGCCGGGGCGACGACGAGCAGTACTTC.

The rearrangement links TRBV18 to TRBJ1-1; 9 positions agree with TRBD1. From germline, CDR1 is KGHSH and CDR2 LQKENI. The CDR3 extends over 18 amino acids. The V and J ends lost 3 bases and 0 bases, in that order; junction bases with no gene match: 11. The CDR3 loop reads CASSPGVGQGGLNTEAFF. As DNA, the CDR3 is TGTGCCAGCTCACCGGGGGTGGGACAGGGCGGCCTGAACACTGAAGCTTTCTTT.

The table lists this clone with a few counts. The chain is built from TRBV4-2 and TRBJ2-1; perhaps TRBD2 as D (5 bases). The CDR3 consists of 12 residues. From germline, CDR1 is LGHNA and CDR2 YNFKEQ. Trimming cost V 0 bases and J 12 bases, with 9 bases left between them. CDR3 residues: CASSQEESGQFF. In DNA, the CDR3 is TGTGCCAGCAGCCAAGAGGAAAGCGGGCAGTTCTTC.

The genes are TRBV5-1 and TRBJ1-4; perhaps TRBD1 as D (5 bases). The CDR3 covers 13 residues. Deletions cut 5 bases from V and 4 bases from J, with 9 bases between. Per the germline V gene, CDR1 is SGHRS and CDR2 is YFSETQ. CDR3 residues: CASSQGYNEKLFF. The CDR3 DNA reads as TGCGCCAGCAGTCAGGGTTATAATGAAAAACTGTTTTTT. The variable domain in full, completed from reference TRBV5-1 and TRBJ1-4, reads KAGVTQTPRYLIKTRGQQVTLSCSPISGHRSVSWYQQTPGQGLQFLFEYFSETQRNKGNFPGRFSGRQFSNSRSEMNVSTLELGDSALYLCASSQGYNEKLFFGSGTQLSVL.

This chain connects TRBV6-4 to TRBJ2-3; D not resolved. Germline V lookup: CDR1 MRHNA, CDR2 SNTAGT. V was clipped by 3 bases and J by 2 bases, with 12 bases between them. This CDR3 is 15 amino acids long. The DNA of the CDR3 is TGTGCCAGCAGTGAGGGCGGAGCCCACACAGATACGCAGTATTTT. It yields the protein CASSEGGAHTDTQYF.

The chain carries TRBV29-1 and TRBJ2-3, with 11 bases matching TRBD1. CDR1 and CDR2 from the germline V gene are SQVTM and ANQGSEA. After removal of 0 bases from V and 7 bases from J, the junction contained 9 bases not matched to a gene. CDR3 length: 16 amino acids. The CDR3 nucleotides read TGCAGCGTTGAAGAAGGGTTCGGGACAGGGGGAAATACGCAGTATTTT. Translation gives CSVEEGFGTGGNTQYF.

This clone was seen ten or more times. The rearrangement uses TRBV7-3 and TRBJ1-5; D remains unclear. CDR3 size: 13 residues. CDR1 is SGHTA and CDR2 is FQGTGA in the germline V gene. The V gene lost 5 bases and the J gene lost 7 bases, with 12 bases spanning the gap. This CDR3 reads CASSETSTQPQHF. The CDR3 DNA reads TGTGCCAGCAGCGAAACAAGCACGCAGCCCCAGCATTTT. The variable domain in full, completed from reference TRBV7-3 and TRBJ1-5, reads GAGVSQTPSNKVTEKGKYVELRCDPISGHTALYWYRQSLGQGPEFLIYFQGTGAADDSGLPNDRFFAVRPEGSVSTLKIQRTERGDSAVYLCASSETSTQPQHFGDGTRLSIL.

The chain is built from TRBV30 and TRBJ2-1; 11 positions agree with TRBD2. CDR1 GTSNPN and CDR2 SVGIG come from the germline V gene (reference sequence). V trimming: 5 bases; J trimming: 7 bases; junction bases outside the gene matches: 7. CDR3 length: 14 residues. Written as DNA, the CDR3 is TGTGCCTGGGGTCTAGCGGGAGGCGTAAATGAGCAGTTCTTC. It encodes CAWGLAGGVNEQFF.

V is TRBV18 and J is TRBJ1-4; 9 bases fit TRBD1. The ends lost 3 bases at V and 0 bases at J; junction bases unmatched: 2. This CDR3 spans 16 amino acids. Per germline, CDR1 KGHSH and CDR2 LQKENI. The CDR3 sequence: CASSPTGGPTNEKLFF. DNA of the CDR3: TGTGCCAGCTCACCCACAGGGGGCCCAACTAATGAAAAACTGTTTTTT.

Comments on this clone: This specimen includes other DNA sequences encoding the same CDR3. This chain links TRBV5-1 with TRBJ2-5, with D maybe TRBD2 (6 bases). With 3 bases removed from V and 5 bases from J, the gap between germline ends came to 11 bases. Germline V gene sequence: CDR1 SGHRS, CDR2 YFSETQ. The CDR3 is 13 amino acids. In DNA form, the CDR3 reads TGCGCCAGCAGCTCCCCGGGGGAGGAGACCCAGTACTTC. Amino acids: CASSSPGEETQYF.